The 5 T cell receptor beta chains below were found in one sample sequenced in a study of blood T cell repertoires in COVID-19. This table comes from immunoSEQ multiplex PCR, and its TCRdb copy is limited to in-frame clones, with some not included. The sample lists 450,000 or so clones, approximately 89% occurring once. The sequencing input was peripheral blood. Receptor source: a man aged 18-30 years with COVID-19, enrolled during active disease.

This sequence joins TRBV11-2 and TRBJ2-1; D may be TRBD2 (5 bases). Per the germline V gene, CDR1 is SGHAT and CDR2 is FQNNGV. This CDR3 has 16 residues. V shed 5 bases and J shed 6 bases, with 20 bases lying between them. CDR3 in amino acids: CASSLGLASGSNEQFF. The CDR3 coding sequence is TGTGCCAGCAGCCTGGGTCTAGCATCAGGCTCCAATGAGCAGTTCTTC.

This clone occurred once. The gene calls are TRBV2 and TRBJ2-1, with TRBD2 as a possible D gene (7 bases). V was shortened by 2 bases and J by 5 bases, with 13 bases between the two germline ends. The CDR3 is 15 residues long. From germline, CDR1 is SNHLY and CDR2 FYNNEI. This CDR3 is CASSETRGGNNEQFF. The CDR3 DNA is TGTGCCAGCAGTGAAACGAGGGGGGGGAACAATGAGCAGTTCTTC.

The chain uses TRBV5-4 and TRBJ2-5; D may be TRBD1 (5 bases). The CDR3 is 12 residues long. V was shortened by 4 bases and J by 9 bases, with 13 bases between the two germline ends. The germline V gene has CDR1 SGHNT and CDR2 YYREEE (reference sequence). The CDR3 protein is CASSMDTPAQYF. CDR3 in DNA: TGTGCCAGCAGCATGGACACGCCCGCCCAGTACTTC.

This clone was observed at least ten times. The V gene is TRBV11-3, the J gene TRBJ1-1; D ambiguous. The CDR3 runs 14 residues. The germline V and J ends were trimmed by 5 bases and 0 bases, with 10 bases remaining between them. Germline V lookup: CDR1 SGHNT, CDR2 YENEEA. As DNA, the CDR3 is TGTGCCAGCAGCCGTATGTCGTTGAACACTGAAGCTTTCTTT. This sequence encodes CASSRMSLNTEAFF.

The chain employs TRBV7-9 and TRBJ2-7; 8 positions agree with TRBD2. Unmatched junction bases numbered 9, after V lost 8 bases and J lost 0 bases. CDR1 SEHNR and CDR2 FQNEAQ come from the germline V gene (reference sequence). This CDR3 contains 15 residues. CDR3 amino acids: CASRASGPHSYEQYF. CDR3 bases: TGTGCCAGCCGTGCTAGCGGGCCTCACTCCTACGAGCAGTACTTC.